This entry is about one T cell receptor (beta chain). Its antigen is still unknown. The ends were cut back, 7 bases at V and 6 bases at J, with 27 bases in the middle. The CDR3 spans 17 residues. The V gene's germline CDR1 is SGHDT and CDR2 YYEEEE. A multiplex PCR was run with 60 Vbeta primers and 13 Jbeta primers. Sequencing was performed with immunoSEQ multiplex PCR; in TCRdb, only in-frame clones are kept and a portion is missing. The sample holds fewer than 130,000 clones, 70% to 80% seen once. The data are from a study of cytomegalovirus exposure and HLA in healthy donors. Overall study results and limits: Immune exposure information available was restricted to CMV serostatus.

The sample taken for sequencing was PBMCs. The V gene is TRBV5-6, the J gene TRBJ2-3, with D perhaps matching TRBD2 (5 bases). This receptor was obtained from a woman aged 40 to 49 in good health and CMV-seronegative. CDR3 amino acids: CASVQPKSLKRRDTQYF. The CDR3 DNA reads TGTGCCAGCGTACAACCAAAGTCACTCAAACGGAGGGATACGCAGTATTTT.